This is a list of T cell receptor beta chains from one sample in a study of cytomegalovirus exposure and HLA in healthy donors. Generated by immunoSEQ multiplex PCR, the TCRdb table keeps only in-frame clones and is missing some. The table records about 140,000 clones, about 77% of them present only once. The sample was PBMCs. These receptors were taken from a female donor in good health and CMV-seronegative. Each CDR3 is given with its conserved first and last residue. Fields, in order: CDR3 DNA, CDR3 protein, J gene, D gene, V gene, clone size. D genes are given only for firm matches. Not all rows give a size; the values are once, few, many and, for expanded clones, a class.

TGTGCCAGCAGCTTTGCCCGTCAGGACTATGGCTACACCTTC | CASSFARQDYGYTF | TRBJ1-2 | NA | TRBV5-6 | few
TGTGCCAGCAGTTTCCGGGTGGATACGCAGTATTTT | CASSFRVDTQYF | TRBJ2-3 | NA | TRBV25-1 | NA
TGTGCCAGCAGCTCCCCGACAGGGCAGAGCACTGAAGCTTTCTTT | CASSSPTGQSTEAFF | TRBJ1-1 | TRBD1 | TRBV5-4 | NA
TGTGCCAGCAGTTTATCGCTGCCGGGTTCCTATGGCTACACCTTC | CASSLSLPGSYGYTF | TRBJ1-2 | NA | TRBV27 | NA
TGTGCCAGCAGCTCAGGGCAGCACTATGGCTACACCTTC | CASSSGQHYGYTF | TRBJ1-2 | NA | TRBV7-9 | NA
TGTGCCAGCAGTACCACGGGACTAGCGGGAGATGGCGAGCAGTACTTC | CASSTTGLAGDGEQYF | TRBJ2-7 | TRBD2 | TRBV28 | NA
TGTGCCAGTAGTATCGGGTGGCTAGCGGGACCGAACACCGGGGAGCTGTTTTTT | CASSIGWLAGPNTGELFF | TRBJ2-2 | TRBD2 | TRBV19 | NA
TGCGCCAGCAGCTTGCAAGGGGGGGATCAGCCCCAGCATTTT | CASSLQGGDQPQHF | TRBJ1-5 | NA | TRBV5-1 | NA
TGTGCCAGCCAGGACAGGGTCATCACAGATACGCAGTATTTT | CASQDRVITDTQYF | TRBJ2-3 | TRBD1 | TRBV6-6 | NA
TGTGCCAGCAGCGTAGGGGATCCGGAGGATGGAAACACCATATATTTT | CASSVGDPEDGNTIYF | TRBJ1-3 | NA | TRBV9 | NA
TGTGCCAGCAGCCCCCGGGGTAGCAATCAGCCCCAGCATTTT | CASSPRGSNQPQHF | TRBJ1-5 | NA | TRBV6-6 | few
TGTGCCAGCTCAACGCAACGGGAACAGGGGGAGAATGGCTACACCTTC | CASSTQREQGENGYTF | TRBJ1-2 | TRBD1 | TRBV18 | NA
TGTGCCAGCAGCCCACAGTTGGGGGGGCTCCAAGAGACCCAGTACTTC | CASSPQLGGLQETQYF | TRBJ2-5 | NA | TRBV7-9 | NA
TGTGCCAGTAAACCGACAGAGCCCTACGAGCAGTACTTC | CASKPTEPYEQYF | TRBJ2-7 | NA | TRBV10-3 | NA
TGTGCCAGCAGCCCGTGGGGACTAGCGGACAATGAGCAGTTCTTC | CASSPWGLADNEQFF | TRBJ2-1 | TRBD2 | TRBV7-3 | once
TGTGCCAGCAGCCCGGAGGGACAGGGGGCGAGCAATTCACCCCTCCACTTT | CASSPEGQGASNSPLHF | TRBJ1-6 | TRBD1 | TRBV9 | NA
TGTGCCAGCATGGCGGGACAGCTGAACACCGGGGAGCTGTTTTTT | CASMAGQLNTGELFF | TRBJ2-2 | NA | TRBV27 | NA
TGTGCCAGCAGCTTGGTTATGCAGGGCTCAGATACGCAGTATTTT | CASSLVMQGSDTQYF | TRBJ2-3 | NA | TRBV5-6 | NA
TGTGCCAGCAGTGAGTACGGGGGTCCCTACGAGCAGTACTTC | CASSEYGGPYEQYF | TRBJ2-7 | NA | TRBV6-1 | NA
TGCGCCAGCAGTCCGGGTTCGGTCGAGCAGTACTTC | CASSPGSVEQYF | TRBJ2-7 | NA | TRBV5-1 | NA
TGCGCCAGCAGCTTGGTTGTCGGCTACGAGCAGTACTTC | CASSLVVGYEQYF | TRBJ2-7 | NA | TRBV5-1 | NA
TGTGCCAGCAGTGAATTTCACAGGCCAAACAATCAGCCCCAGCATTTT | CASSEFHRPNNQPQHF | TRBJ1-5 | NA | TRBV6-1 | once
TGTGCCAGTAGGCCCCGGGACACAATTTGGTATAGCAATCAGCCCCAGCATTTT | CASRPRDTIWYSNQPQHF | TRBJ1-5 | NA | TRBV19 | NA
TGTGCCAGTAGCAATTGGGACAGGGTTGGGTGGCAGTTCTTC | CASSNWDRVGWQFF | TRBJ2-1 | TRBD1 | TRBV19 | NA
TGTGCCAGCAGCCCGCAACGACCTAGCGGGAGTTACGGCGATACGCAGTATTTT | CASSPQRPSGSYGDTQYF | TRBJ2-3 | TRBD2 | TRBV7-9 | NA
TGTGCCAGCACCGAACAACAGGGGAACTATGGCTACACCTTC | CASTEQQGNYGYTF | TRBJ1-2 | TRBD1 | TRBV6-5 | NA
TGTGCCAGCAGCGTTACAGGGAGCACTGAAGCTTTCTTT | CASSVTGSTEAFF | TRBJ1-1 | NA | TRBV9 | NA
TGCGCCAGCAGCTTGGATGGGACAGACAATCAGCCCCAGCATTTT | CASSLDGTDNQPQHF | TRBJ1-5 | TRBD1 | TRBV5-1 | NA
TGTGCCAGCTCCAGGGCCCGAGGAGAAAAACTGTTTTTT | CASSRARGEKLFF | TRBJ1-4 | NA | TRBV25-1 | NA